The 16 T cell receptor beta chains in this list originate from one sample, sequenced in a study of blood T cell repertoires in COVID-19. Repertoires were generated with immunoSEQ multiplex PCR, while TCRdb's copy carries only in-frame clones and drops some. The top ten hold around 3.4% of the sample, which has tens of thousands of clones, about 91% seen once. Sequencing used peripheral blood. Receptors originate from a man aged 35 to 55 with COVID-19, enrolled during active disease.

In this sample, this clone turned up once. The chain joins TRBV28 to TRBJ1-3; 7 bases are shared with TRBD1. The CDR3 is 14 residues long. Germline trimming cut 4 bases from V and 2 bases from J; bases unmatched to any gene: 2. The germline gives CDR1 MDHEN, CDR2 SYDVKM. The CDR3 region has the DNA TGTGCCAGCAGTTCCGGGACAGCTGGAAACACCATATATTTT. This codes for CASSSGTAGNTIYF.

The V gene is TRBV28, the J gene TRBJ1-3, with 7 positions matching TRBD1. This CDR3 is 16 amino acids long. V trimming: 3 bases; J trimming: 6 bases; junction bases outside the gene matches: 11. Germline V CDR1 and CDR2: MDHEN, SYDVKM. The CDR3 DNA follows: TGTGCCAGCAGTTTCGAGGGGGCTGAATACCAAAACACCATATATTTT. This gives the protein CASSFEGAEYQNTIYF.

V usage is TRBV27 and J usage is TRBJ2-1; 7 nucleotides line up with TRBD1. Germline V gene lookup returns CDR1 MNHEY and CDR2 SMNVEV (reference sequence). The CDR3 is 19 residues long. Trimming at V came to 10 bases and at J to 2 bases, leaving 23 bases not matched to a gene. The DNA for the CDR3 is TGTGCCACTGACCCCCTAAAATCGACAGGGAGCCCTCCCTACAATGAGCAGTTCTTC. It encodes CATDPLKSTGSPPYNEQFF.

This chain uses TRBV19 with TRBJ1-2; TRBD1 is a possible D gene (6 bases). The CDR3 is 12 amino acids. CDR1 LNHDA and CDR2 SQIVND come from the germline V gene (reference sequence). Trimming pared 5 bases from V and 6 bases from J, leaving 10 bases between. DNA for the CDR3: TGTGCCAGTAGTCGGCGGACAGATGGCTACACCTTC. This translates into CASSRRTDGYTF.

This sequence joins TRBV29-1 and TRBJ2-7; a weak D match, TRBD2 (5 bases). V dropped 5 bases and J dropped 2 bases, with 10 bases sitting between them. Germline V lookup: CDR1 SQVTM, CDR2 ANQGSEA. This CDR3 has 12 residues. The CDR3 protein is CSVRDPTYEQYF. DNA of the CDR3: TGCAGCGTTCGGGATCCCACCTACGAGCAGTACTTC.

The rearrangement joins TRBV9 to TRBJ2-7; 9 bases match TRBD1. Germline V CDR1 and CDR2: SGDLS, YYNGEE. V lost 0 bases to trimming and J lost 6 bases; unmatched junction nucleotides: 7. The CDR3 consists of 15 residues. CDR3 bases: TGTGCCAGCAGCGTAGATCCGGGACAGGGAACCGAGCAGTACTTC. It specifies CASSVDPGQGTEQYF.

The chain couples TRBV5-1 to TRBJ1-4; D is perhaps TRBD1 (5 bases). The V gene lost 4 bases and the J gene lost 8 bases, with 18 bases spanning the gap. Germline loops: CDR1 SGHRS, CDR2 YFSETQ. The CDR3 contains 15 residues. Written as DNA, the CDR3 is TGCGCCAGCAGCCTGGGACCTCCACCAGGGGAAAAACTGTTTTTT. It encodes CASSLGPPPGEKLFF.

In the case of this clone: A junction end diverges from the germline sequence, so it may reflect a read error. The chain is built from TRBV28 and TRBJ2-3; TRBD2 is a possible D gene (5 bases). The length of the CDR3 is 14 residues. CDR1 is MDHEN and CDR2 is SYDVKM in the germline V gene. CDR3 protein: CASSFLASRDTQYF. The CDR3 DNA is TGTGCCAGCAGTTTTCTGGCTAGCAGAGATACGCAGTATTTT.

This clone was recorded once. The chain combines TRBV2 with TRBJ2-2, with 11 bases lining up with TRBD2. This CDR3 is 15 amino acids long. With V trimmed by 6 bases and J by 5 bases, 5 bases remained unmatched. Germline CDR1 is SNHLY and CDR2 is FYNNEI. The CDR3 spells CASSLRTSGTGELFF. Here the CDR3 DNA reads TGTGCCAGCAGCCTACGGACTAGCGGGACCGGGGAGCTGTTTTTT.

This chain links TRBV29-1 with TRBJ1-1, with 9 nucleotides matching TRBD1. The CDR3 totals 13 residues. Looked up from germline, CDR1 is SQVTM and CDR2 is ANQGSEA. The junction had 4 bases not matched to a gene; V was cut back by 4 bases and J by 4 bases. As DNA, the CDR3 is TGCAGCGTTGCCACAGGGGGCGGCACTGAAGCTTTCTTT. Translating it yields CSVATGGGTEAFF. Combining the CDR3 with reference TRBV29-1 and TRBJ1-1 gives the whole variable domain SAVISQKPSRDICQRGTSLTIQCQVDSQVTMMFWYRQQPGQSLTLIATANQGSEATYESGFVIDKFPISRPNLTFSTLTVSNMSPEDSSIYLCSVATGGGTEAFFGQGTRLTVV.

This clone was counted once. The CDR3 is CASSLRLAGGETQYF. In DNA form, the CDR3 reads TGCGCCAGCAGCCTACGACTAGCGGGGGGGGAGACCCAGTACTTC. The chain carries TRBV4-1 and TRBJ2-5; 14 nucleotides line up with TRBD2. CDR1 is MGHRA, CDR2 YSYEKL, per germline. With V trimmed by 4 bases and J by 5 bases, 3 bases remained unmatched. This CDR3 contains 15 residues.

The rearrangement links TRBV7-9 to TRBJ2-2, with 7 bases that match TRBD2. In germline, CDR1 is SEHNR, CDR2 FQNEAQ (reference sequence). J lost 2 bases, V lost 2 bases, and 8 bases had no gene match. The CDR3 runs to 17 residues. The CDR3: CASSLIGLAVNTGELFF. CDR3 sequence (DNA): TGTGCCAGCAGCTTAATAGGTCTAGCGGTAAACACCGGGGAGCTGTTTTTT.

This clone has more than one count but fewer than ten. J is TRBJ1-4 and V is TRBV5-1, with D tentatively TRBD1 (5 bases). V dropped 4 bases and J dropped 8 bases, with 21 bases sitting between them. The CDR3 is made up of 16 amino acids. Germline CDR1 and CDR2: SGHRS and YFSETQ. The CDR3, as DNA: TGCGCCAGCAGCCCTACGGGGGGGACTAATGGGGAAAAACTGTTTTTT. Its translation: CASSPTGGTNGEKLFF.

The rearrangement uses TRBV5-6 and TRBJ2-2; 9 nucleotides match TRBD1. The CDR3 loop spans 16 amino acids. In germline, CDR1 is SGHDT, CDR2 YYEEEE. Trimming removed 1 base from V and 3 bases from J; junction bases left unmatched: 4. CDR3 sequence reads: CASSLFRTGDTGELFF. CDR3 in DNA: TGTGCCAGCAGCTTGTTTCGGACAGGGGACACCGGGGAGCTGTTTTTT.

V gene TRBV30 combines with J gene TRBJ2-1; 9 bases align to TRBD2. CDR1 GTSNPN and CDR2 SVGIG come from the germline V gene (reference sequence). This CDR3 has 14 amino acids. The V and J ends lost 1 base and 7 bases, in that order; junction bases with no gene match: 5. The CDR3 DNA sequence: TGTGCCTGGAGTGGCGGGGGGGCCAGGAATGAGCAGTTCTTC. It encodes CAWSGGGARNEQFF.

V and J are TRBV6-1 and TRBJ2-7, with 9 bases identical to TRBD1. Germline V lookup: CDR1 MNHNS, CDR2 SASEGT. The ends lost 3 bases at V and 6 bases at J; junction bases unmatched: 3. This CDR3 contains 13 residues. The CDR3 region is CASSDQDRGEQYF. The CDR3 nucleotides read TGTGCCAGCAGTGACCAGGACAGGGGCGAGCAGTACTTC.